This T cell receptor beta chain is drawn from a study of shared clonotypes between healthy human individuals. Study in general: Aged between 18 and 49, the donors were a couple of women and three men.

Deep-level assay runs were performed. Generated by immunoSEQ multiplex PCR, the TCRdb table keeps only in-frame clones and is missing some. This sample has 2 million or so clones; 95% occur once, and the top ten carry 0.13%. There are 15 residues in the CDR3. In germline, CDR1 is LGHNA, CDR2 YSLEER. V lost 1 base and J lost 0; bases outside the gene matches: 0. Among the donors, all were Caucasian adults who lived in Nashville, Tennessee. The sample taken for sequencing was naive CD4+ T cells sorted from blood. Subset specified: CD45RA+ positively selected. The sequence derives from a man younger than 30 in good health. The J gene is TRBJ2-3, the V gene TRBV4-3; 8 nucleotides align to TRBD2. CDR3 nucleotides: TGCGCCAGCAGCCAAGGCGGGAGGAGCACAGATACGCAGTATTTT. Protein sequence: CASSQGGRSTDTQYF.